The TCR beta chain described here comes from a study of neurological immune-mediated disorders. The cDNA was synthesized by 5'RACE incorporating 10-nucleotide random UMIs. TCRdb reprocessed the 5' RACE reads via MiXCR and lists one record per CDR3 protein. The sample contains about 49,000 distinct CDR3 sequences, roughly 8.3% of which appear only once. This clonotype was detected ten times or more. What it binds is unknown. This sample's time point: longitudinal time-point 3. Preparation of the unsorted libraries drew on 2 million PBMCs stored at -80 C. Whole-study findings and limits: The absence of any CDR3 amino acid sequence shared by expanded clones across subjects suggests that repertoires were private in all groups. HTLV-1-associated myelopathy showed the most TCR clonal expansion; multiple sclerosis the least, below healthy controls.

Source material: PBMCs. The sequence derives from a woman aged 40 to 55 in good health.

CDR3: CASSLNSGSVINEQFF. CDR3 DNA: TGCGCCAGCAGCTTGAATTCTGGTTCAGTAATCAATGAGCAGTTCTTC. The gene calls are TRBV5-1 and TRBJ2-1; no definite D call. The CDR3 has 16 amino acids. V was pared by 1 base and J by 6 bases, with 17 bases between. Germline assignment: CDR1 SGHRS and CDR2 YFSETQ.